This T cell receptor (beta chain) was sequenced in a study of tumor-infiltrating lymphocytes in primary liver carcinoma. Study background: Every sample contained roughly 3.5 to 7.13 million productive TCRbeta reads, and these numbers were similar from one tissue type to another. Study-level results: Present in all five tumor regions were only about 7-25% of the top clones. Overlap between tumor regions exceeded overlap of tumor with adjacent tissue or blood.

For this clonotype: Antigen specificity is unknown. Compared with germline, one end of the junction differs, possibly owing to a read error.

Co-extracted RNA and DNA came from approximately 20-30 mg of unsorted bulk tissue. Every one of the tumor samples had a viable tumor cell content above 75%. Production of TCR beta cDNA used around 0.45 ug total RNA together with a constant-region primer. Construction of TCR beta libraries relied on three successive nested multiplex PCR rounds employing slightly modified ARM-PCR. Each CDR3 protein is one row after TCRdb ran MiXCR on the multiplex PCR reads. The sample contains about 21,000 distinct CDR3 sequences, roughly 85% of which appear only once. Source material: liver tumor tissue from sampling region 1. The sample's subset: tumor region T1, superior pole. The source is a young woman with primary liver carcinoma and hepatitis B virus infection.

CDR3 protein: CASIERFLVLRSNYDYTF. The CDR3 nucleotides are TGTGCCAGCATTGAACGCTTCCTGGTCCTTAGATCTAACTATGACTACACCTTT. V and J are TRBV6-1 and TRBJ1-2; D is undetermined. This CDR3 is 18 amino acids long. From germline, CDR1 is MNHNS and CDR2 SASEGT.